This T cell receptor (beta chain) originates from a study of T cell repertoires in cytomegalovirus infection. Study context: Public TCR beta signature analysis indicated the presence of both CMV infection and matching HLA type.

Trimming shortened V by 0 bases and J by 4 bases, and 10 bases separated the two germline ends. Looked up from germline, CDR1 is LGHNA and CDR2 is YSLEER. There are 15 residues in the CDR3. TCRdb redid the calling of the reads with MiXCR, one entry per CDR3 protein. The sample yields approximately 250,000 distinct CDR3 sequences, 6.5% seen once. The sample holds many counts of this clonotype. Sequenced input: PBMCs. The TCR originated in a human donor in good health (CMV status not recorded). Some clones in this sample may be carry-over from other donors' samples. J is TRBJ1-3 and V is TRBV4-3; no reliable D call. In DNA form, the CDR3 reads TGCGCCAGCAGCCAAGAAAATCTATCGGGAAACACCATATATTTT. Translating it yields CASSQENLSGNTIYF.